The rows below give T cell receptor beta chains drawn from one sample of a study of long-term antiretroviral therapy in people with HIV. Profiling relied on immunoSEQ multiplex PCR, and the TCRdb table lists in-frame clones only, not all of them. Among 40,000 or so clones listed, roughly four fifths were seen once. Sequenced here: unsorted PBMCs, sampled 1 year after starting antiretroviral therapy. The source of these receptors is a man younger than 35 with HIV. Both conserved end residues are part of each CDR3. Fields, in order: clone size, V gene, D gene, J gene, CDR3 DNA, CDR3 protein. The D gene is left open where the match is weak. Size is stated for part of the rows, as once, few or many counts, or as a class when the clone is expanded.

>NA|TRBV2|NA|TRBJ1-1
TGTGCCAGCAGTGAAGCCACCCCTGCCCCTGAAGCTTTCTTT
CASSEATPAPEAFF
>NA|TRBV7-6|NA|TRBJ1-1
TGTGCCAGCAGCCCCCAGGAAGGCATGAACACTGAAGCTTTCTTT
CASSPQEGMNTEAFF
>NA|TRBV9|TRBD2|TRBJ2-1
TGTGCCAGCAGCGCCATCGGCGCTAGCGGGAGCGATGAGCAGTTCTTC
CASSAIGASGSDEQFF
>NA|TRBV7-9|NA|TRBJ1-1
TGTGCCAGCAGCGGGGGGAACACTGAAGCTTTCTTT
CASSGGNTEAFF
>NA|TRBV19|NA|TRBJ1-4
TGTGCCAGTACCTCGACAGTTTCTAATGAAAAACTGTTTTTT
CASTSTVSNEKLFF
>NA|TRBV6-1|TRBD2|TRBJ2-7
TGTGCCAGCCGACTAGCGGGATATTACGAGCAGTACTTC
CASRLAGYYEQYF
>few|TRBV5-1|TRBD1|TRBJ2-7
TGCGCCAGCCAGGCAGGGACAGGGGTCTACGAGCAGTACTTC
CASQAGTGVYEQYF
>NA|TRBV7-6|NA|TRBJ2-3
TGTGCCAGCAGTTCTGTTCGCACAGATACGCAGTATTTT
CASSSVRTDTQYF
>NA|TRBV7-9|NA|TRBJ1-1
TGTGCCAGCAGCTTAATCCGAGAAGCTTTCTTT
CASSLIREAFF
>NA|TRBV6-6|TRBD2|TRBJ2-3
TGTGCCAGCAGTGTATTAGCGGGAGCAACAGATACGCAGTATTTT
CASSVLAGATDTQYF
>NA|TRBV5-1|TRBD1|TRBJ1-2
TGCGCCAGCAGCTTAACTCGACAGGGCAACTATGGCTACACCTTC
CASSLTRQGNYGYTF
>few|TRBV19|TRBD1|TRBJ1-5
TGTGCCAGTAGTGACCGGGACAGGGAAGATAATCAGCCCCAGCATTTT
CASSDRDREDNQPQHF
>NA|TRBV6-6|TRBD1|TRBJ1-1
TGTGCCAGCAGTTCGGACAGGGGGACTGAAGCTTTCTTT
CASSSDRGTEAFF
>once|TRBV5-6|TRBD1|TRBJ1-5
TGTGCCAGCAGCTCCCGGGCTACAGGGGATCGCAATCAGCCCCAGCATTTT
CASSSRATGDRNQPQHF
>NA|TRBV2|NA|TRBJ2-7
TGTGCCAGCAGTGAGTTCCAGGGTTGGTACTACGAGCAGTACTTC
CASSEFQGWYYEQYF
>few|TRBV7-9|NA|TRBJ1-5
TGTGCCAGCAGCTTAGGGGGTCAGCCCCAGCATTTT
CASSLGGQPQHF
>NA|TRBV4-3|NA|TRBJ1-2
TGCGCCAGCAGCCAAGATCGTACGGATTACTATGGCTACACCTTC
CASSQDRTDYYGYTF
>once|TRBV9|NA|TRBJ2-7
TGTGCCAGCAGCGTAGTGGGGGACGGCCGGCCAAACGAGCAGTACTTC
CASSVVGDGRPNEQYF
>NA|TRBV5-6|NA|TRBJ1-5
TGTGCCAGCAGCCCGGCCGGAGGGGGTTATCAGCCCCAGCATTTT
CASSPAGGGYQPQHF
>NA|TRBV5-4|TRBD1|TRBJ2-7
TGTGCCAGCAGCTCCGGGACAGGGAGATACGAGCAGTACTTC
CASSSGTGRYEQYF
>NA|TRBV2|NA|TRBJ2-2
TGTGCCAGCAGTGAGACGGAGAACACCGGGGAGCTGTTTTTT
CASSETENTGELFF
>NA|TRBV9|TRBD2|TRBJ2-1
TGTGCCAGCAGCGTAGTACATACGGGAGGTGTTGAGCAGTTCTTC
CASSVVHTGGVEQFF
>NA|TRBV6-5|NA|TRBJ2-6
TGTGCCAGCAGTTACGGCAACGTCCTGACTTTC
CASSYGNVLTF
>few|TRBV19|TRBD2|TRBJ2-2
TGTGCCAGTAGTATGCCACAGCGGGAGTACGCCGGGGAGCTGTTTTTT
CASSMPQREYAGELFF
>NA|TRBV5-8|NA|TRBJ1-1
TGTGCCAGCAGCTTGGGCGTACGAAACACTGAAGCTTTCTTT
CASSLGVRNTEAFF
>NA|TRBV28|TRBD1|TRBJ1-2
TGTGCCAGCAGTCCCCTGACAGGGGAGGCCTATGGCTACACCTTC
CASSPLTGEAYGYTF
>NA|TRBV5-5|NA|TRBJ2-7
TGTGCCAGCAGCTTGAGAGAGACTTACGAGCAGTACTTC
CASSLRETYEQYF
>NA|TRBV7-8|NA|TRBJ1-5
TGTGCCAGCAGCTTAGCGGGCGGAAAAGGTAATCAGCCCCAGCATTTT
CASSLAGGKGNQPQHF
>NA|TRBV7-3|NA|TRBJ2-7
TGTGCCAGCAGCTTATCCGGGGGAGAGGACGAGCAGTACTTC
CASSLSGGEDEQYF
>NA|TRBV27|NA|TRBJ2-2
TGTGCCAGCAGTCAAATCGGACGAGGCGGGGAGCTGTTTTTT
CASSQIGRGGELFF
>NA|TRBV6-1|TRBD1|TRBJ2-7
TGTGCCAGCAGTGAAGGGGTGGACAGGGTATACGAGCAGTACTTC
CASSEGVDRVYEQYF
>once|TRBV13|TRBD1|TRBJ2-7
TGTGCCAGCAGCCACCTCCGGACAGGGGAACCTTACGAGCAGTACTTC
CASSHLRTGEPYEQYF
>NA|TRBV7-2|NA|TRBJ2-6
TGTGCCAGCAGCCCAGGGATCTCTGGGGCCAACGTCCTGACTTTC
CASSPGISGANVLTF
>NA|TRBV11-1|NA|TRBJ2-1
TGTGCCAGCAGCTTAGCGCGGGGACGAGACTACAATGAGCAGTTCTTC
CASSLARGRDYNEQFF
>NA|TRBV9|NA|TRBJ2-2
TGTGCCAGCAGCGCTCAGGCGGGGTACGCGAACACCGGGGAGCTGTTTTTT
CASSAQAGYANTGELFF
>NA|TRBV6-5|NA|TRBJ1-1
TGTGCCAGCAGCCTGACAGCGTACACTGAAGCTTTCTTT
CASSLTAYTEAFF
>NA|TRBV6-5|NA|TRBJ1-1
TGTGCCAGCAGCTGGGTGCCCCAGGGCACTGAAGCTTTCTTT
CASSWVPQGTEAFF
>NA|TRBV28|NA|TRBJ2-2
TGTGCCAGCAGTTCCGAAAACAGCAGCGGGGAGCTGTTTTTT
CASSSENSSGELFF
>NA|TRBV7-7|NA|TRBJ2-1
TGTGCCAGCAGCTTGAAGGAGTTCGGTGAGCAGTTCTTC
CASSLKEFGEQFF
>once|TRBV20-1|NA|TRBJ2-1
TGCAGTGCAACGGGGGCCCAGCAGTTCTTC
CSATGAQQFF
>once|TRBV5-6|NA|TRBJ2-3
TGTGCCAGCAGCTTGACAGGGTACACAGATACGCAGTATTTT
CASSLTGYTDTQYF
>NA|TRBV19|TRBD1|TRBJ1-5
TGTGCCAGTAGTCTATCCGGGACAGGGGGCAATCAGCCCCAGCATTTT
CASSLSGTGGNQPQHF
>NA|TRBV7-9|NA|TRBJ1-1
TGTGCCAGCAGCACCACAGGGTCCTCCGAAGCTTTCTTT
CASSTTGSSEAFF
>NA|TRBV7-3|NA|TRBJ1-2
TGTGCCAGCAGCTCCGGTGGGGGGCGTTATGGCTACACCTTC
CASSSGGGRYGYTF
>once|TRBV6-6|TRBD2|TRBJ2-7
TGTGCCAGCAGAAGCGCTAGCGGGAGCTCCTACGAGCAGTACTTC
CASRSASGSSYEQYF